This T cell receptor beta chain comes out of a study of blood T cell repertoires in COVID-19 (dated by TCRdb to about 2020). A note on the overall study: Collaborator samples came from the United States, Italy and Spain and covered acute and convalescent phases of COVID-19. The material from the prospective study consisted of cDNA or gDNA derived from T cells, B-cell-depleted T cells, or PBMCs. Subjects who had been exposed to COVID-19, were actively infected with it, or had recovered from it provided the deeply sampled blood TCRbeta repertoires that made up the dataset. A freely available public database, intended as a resource for researchers studying the immune response to SARS-CoV-2, is where the repertoires were released. Samples were obtained from the ongoing ImmuneRACE study (first 160 participants) and from 1,254 subjects provided by 6 global collaborators. Sample metadata almost always included a de-identified subject ID, COVID-19 status, age in years and sex. HLA class I and class II types, where available, came from metadata supplied by the sample provider rather than from assay-based typing.

The collaborating institutions used their own protocols to collect whole blood in K2EDTA tubes. For TCRbeta analysis, collaborator samples were shipped as frozen whole blood, as isolated PBMCs, or as DNA extracted from either sample type. For this clone: Its antigen is still unknown. No base qualities exist here, and no much larger clone lies one base off it.

TCRbeta CDR3 regions were amplified from genomic DNA using the immunoSEQ Assay, a bias-controlled multiplex PCR. In the paper's pipeline: Within the assay, amplification of reference gene primers was used to estimate how many nucleated cells each sample contained. To quantify the absolute abundance of each unique TCRbeta CDR3 rearrangement, sequence reads were collapsed and filtered. For each sample, productive Simpson clonality was calculated as the square root of Simpson's diversity index over productive rearrangements. TCRdb carries this immuneACCESS record with in-frame sequences only. Its versions omit some clonotypes, under half of them owing to an unresolved V gene in the studies checked, with the rest unexplained. That table is the source of V, J and clone size, and D and trimming were worked out from the DNA. Across this sample there are approximately 40,000 clones, with about nine tenths seen only once. The top ten constitute 20% to 25% of the sample.

Beyond this particular receptor, the publication reports: Clinical and demographic metadata were provided uncurated, with the amount varying by source and participant.

Specimen: peripheral blood. The source of this sequence is a man aged 55 to 69 with acute or convalescent COVID-19.

In nucleotides, the sequence is TGTGCCAGCAGCATCCGTGTTTCAGGGCGGTACGGTGAGCAGTTCTTC. Its translation is CASSIRVSGRYGEQFF. The chain uses TRBV21-1 and TRBJ2-1; TRBD1 is the table's D call, not checked against the DNA. TRBV21-1 is a listed pseudogene. There are 16 amino acids in the CDR3, from cysteine to phenylalanine inclusive. Only CDR3 DNA is held: 48 bases, read in frame from base 1.